This T cell receptor beta chain was obtained from a study of blood T cell repertoires in COVID-19. Study as a whole: The United States, Italy and Spain were the sources of the acute and convalescent COVID-19 samples. PBMCs, B-cell-depleted T cells, or T cells provided the cDNA or gDNA that made up the material.

The CDR3 runs to 16 residues. The V gene end was trimmed by 0 bases and the J gene end by 14 bases; junction bases not matched to a gene: 13. CDR1 and CDR2 (germline): SGHNT, YENEEA. Methods used by the authors: Amplifying reference gene primers gave estimates of nucleated cell counts. Some clones are missing from TCRdb's copy, which holds only in-frame ones; the method was immunoSEQ multiplex PCR. That table supplies the V and J calls and clone size; D and trimming were determined from the DNA. The table includes approximately 74,000 clones, 88% detected once. The sequenced material came from peripheral blood. This chain connects TRBV11-3 to TRBJ2-3; 11 nucleotides line up with TRBD2. The clonotype originates from a woman older than 75 with active or convalescent COVID-19. Here the CDR3 reads CASSLDAGASGRKRYF. CDR3 DNA: TGTGCCAGCAGCTTAGATGCGGGGGCTAGCGGGAGGAAGAGGTATTTT.